These 30 T cell receptor beta chains were all obtained from the same sample, sequenced in a study of CD8+CD57+ T cells in acquired aplastic anemia. Patients who underwent sequencing had shown CD8+CD57+ cell expansion by flow cytometry. Using genomic DNA as the template, TCR beta VDJ and CDR3 profiling was carried out. One entry per CDR3 protein results from TCRdb running MiXCR on the reads. The top ten clones hold about 1% of a sample with 160,000 or so distinct CDR3 sequences, roughly 43% of them seen once. Sequences were obtained from sorted CD4+, CD8+, or CD8+CD57+ T cells (not recorded which) from PBMCs. Receptors were obtained from a human donor with aplastic anemia.

The rearrangement links TRBV20-1 to TRBJ2-2; unclear D gene. V was shortened by 6 bases and J by 0 bases, with 14 bases between the two germline ends. The germline gives CDR1 DFQATT, CDR2 SNEGSKA (reference sequence). This CDR3 contains 15 residues. The CDR3 protein is CSARSTSSNTGELFF. DNA for the CDR3: TGCAGTGCCCGATCTACGTCCTCGAACACCGGGGAGCTGTTTTTT.

The chain couples TRBV2 to TRBJ1-5; D gene uncertain. This CDR3 has 13 amino acids. The germline V gene has CDR1 SNHLY and CDR2 FYNNEI. V was shortened by 5 bases and J by 3 bases, with 8 bases between the two germline ends. In DNA form, the CDR3 reads TGTGCCAGCAGTTTCAGCTACAATCAGCCCCAGCATTTT. Its protein is CASSFSYNQPQHF.

In its sample, this clonotype was seen a few times. The gene calls are TRBV10-3 and TRBJ2-1; TRBD2 aligns across 11 bases. The CDR3 extends over 18 amino acids. The junction had 14 bases not matched to a gene; V was cut back by 2 bases and J by 8 bases. Per the germline V gene, CDR1 is ENHRY and CDR2 is SYGVKD. This CDR3 reads CAISEGLAGGGEFDEQFF. In DNA, the CDR3 is TGTGCCATCAGTGAGGGTCTAGCGGGGGGTGGGGAATTCGATGAGCAGTTCTTC.

This chain joins TRBV7-8 and TRBJ2-3; no firm D call. This CDR3 has 15 amino acids. V was shortened by 1 base and J by 4 bases, with 12 bases between the two germline ends. CDR1 and CDR2 from the germline V gene are SGHVS and FQNEAQ. The CDR3 DNA follows: TGTGCCAGCAGCTTAGTAATCCCCCGGTCAGATACGCAGTATTTT. It codes for CASSLVIPRSDTQYF.

Comment on this clonotype: An end of the junction differs from the germline gene, which may be a read error. The V call is TRBV19, the J call TRBJ2-3, with D unresolved. Germline CDR1 and CDR2: LNHDA and SQIVND (reference sequence). The CDR3 has 14 residues. CDR3 residues: CANSGLTGTDTQYF. The CDR3 DNA reads as TGTGCCAATAGTGGGCTAACTGGCACAGATACGCAGTATTTT.

This clonotype was seen a few times. The chain combines TRBV19 with TRBJ1-6, with D tentatively TRBD1 (5 bases). The germline CDR1 and CDR2 sequences are LNHDA and SQIVND (reference sequence). V lost 5 bases and J 8 bases, leaving 13 bases between the germline ends. This CDR3 contains 14 residues. The CDR3 region has the DNA TGTGCCAGTAGTTGGGAGGCGGGGGATTCACCCCTCCACTTT. It specifies CASSWEAGDSPLHF.

The J gene is TRBJ2-7, the V gene TRBV15; 8 nucleotides match TRBD1. V gave up 0 bases and J gave up 1 base; unmatched junction bases: 2. Germline CDR1 is LNHNV and CDR2 is YYDKDF (reference sequence). CDR3 size: 15 residues. The CDR3 bases are TGTGCCACCAGCAGAGATGGACAGGGATCCTACGAGCAGTACTTC. Translation gives CATSRDGQGSYEQYF.

A note on this clonotype: The CDR3 end shows no conserved phenylalanine or tryptophan, and so a read error is likely. The DNA is omitted, as the CDR3 cannot be located on it reliably, and the CDR3 follows TCRdb's listing. CDR3 in amino acids: CASSVRQNKPV. The gene calls are TRBV2 and TRBJ1-2. Germline V CDR1 and CDR2: SNHLY, FYNNEI. Ends included, the CDR3 has 11 residues.

The table lists this clonotype with many counts. The rearrangement uses TRBV19 and TRBJ2-6; 9 nucleotides match TRBD1. CDR1 and CDR2 (germline): LNHDA, SQIVND (reference sequence). The CDR3 has 19 amino acids. V was pared by 1 base and J by 1 base, with 8 bases of the junction left unmatched. This CDR3 is CASSIGPGTGSSGANVLTF. The CDR3 nucleotides are TGTGCCAGTAGTATAGGCCCCGGGACAGGGTCATCTGGGGCCAACGTCCTGACTTTC.

Notes on this clonotype: This may arise from a read error, as a much more abundant clone is one base away. The chain uses TRBV4-1 and TRBJ1-1; D remains unclear. This CDR3 comprises 17 residues. CDR1 and CDR2 from the germline V gene are MGHRA and YSYEKL. Trimming stripped 1 base from V and 4 bases from J, with 19 bases between. The CDR3 spells CASSQVVLESRSTEAFF. The CDR3 coding sequence is TGCGCCAGCAGCCAAGTGGTGTTGGAGAGCAGGAGCACTGAAGCTTTCTTT.

This clonotype was detected many times. The V and J genes are TRBV6-1 and TRBJ2-7, with a weak D call TRBD1 (5 bases). The CDR3 runs to 15 residues. Germline loops: CDR1 MNHNS, CDR2 SASEGT. Trimming cost V 3 bases and J 2 bases, with 14 bases left between them. The CDR3 DNA reads TGTGCCAGCAGTGACAGAAGGATGGGGCCCTACGAGCAGTACTTC. Amino acid sequence: CASSDRRMGPYEQYF.

This clonotype was counted at least ten times. The rearrangement joins TRBV5-6 to TRBJ1-6; no clear D gene. CDR1 SGHDT and CDR2 YYEEEE come from the germline V gene. The CDR3 runs to 14 residues. Trimming cost V 0 bases and J 7 bases, with 8 bases left between them. The CDR3 region has the DNA TGTGCCAGCAGCTTGGGACTCGGCAATTCACCCCTCCACTTT. It translates to CASSLGLGNSPLHF.

This clonotype was counted between two and nine times. This chain joins TRBV15 and TRBJ2-1; 7 bases line up with TRBD2. The CDR3 is 20 amino acids. Germline loops: CDR1 LNHNV, CDR2 YYDKDF (reference sequence). After removal of 1 base from V and 0 bases from J, the junction contained 15 bases not matched to a gene. The CDR3 sequence is CATSRVDGRRGVGSYNEQFF. CDR3 bases: TGTGCCACCAGCAGAGTAGACGGGAGGAGAGGTGTGGGCTCCTACAATGAGCAGTTCTTC.

This clonotype appeared many times. This sequence joins TRBV7-9 and TRBJ2-5; 10 bases fit TRBD2. Germline values: CDR1 SEHNR, CDR2 FQNEAQ (reference sequence). The V gene end was trimmed by 1 base and the J gene end by 5 bases; junction bases not matched to a gene: 10. The CDR3 consists of 17 residues. The CDR3 sequence is CASSLVVGLAARETQYF. The CDR3 DNA follows: TGTGCCAGCAGCTTAGTGGTCGGACTAGCGGCTCGGGAGACCCAGTACTTC.

As regards this clonotype: The junction differs from germline at one of its ends, possibly a read error. J is TRBJ2-7 and V is TRBV2; D remains ambiguous. Germline loops: CDR1 SNHLY, CDR2 FYNNEI. The CDR3 has 15 amino acids. CDR3 sequence: CASSQDKGIAYEQYF. The DNA of the CDR3 is TGCGCCAGCAGCCAAGATAAGGGAATAGCCTACGAGCAGTACTTC.

This clonotype was recorded a few times. For the CDR3, the DNA is TGTGCCAGCAGCTTGGCATGGTCTGCTAGGGGTAAGACTGAAGCTTTCTTT. Translated: CASSLAWSARGKTEAFF. The V and J genes are TRBV5-4 and TRBJ1-1; tentative D call: TRBD1 (5 bases). The germline CDR1 and CDR2 sequences are SGHNT and YYREEE (reference sequence). V was shortened by 0 bases and J by 5 bases, with 20 bases between the two germline ends. CDR3 size: 17 residues.

In its sample, this clonotype was seen many times. The chain employs TRBV2 and TRBJ1-1; D is unclear. V was shortened by 6 bases and J by 3 bases, with 14 bases between the two germline ends. Germline assignment: CDR1 SNHLY and CDR2 FYNNEI. The CDR3 has 14 amino acids. The chain's CDR3 is CASRWWGWDTEAFF. The CDR3 nucleotides read TGTGCCAGCAGGTGGTGGGGTTGGGACACTGAAGCTTTCTTT.

V and J are TRBV7-3 and TRBJ2-7, with 11 bases aligning to TRBD2. Trimming removed 4 bases from V and 2 bases from J; junction bases left unmatched: 10. CDR3 length: 17 residues. The germline V gene encodes CDR1 SGHTA and CDR2 FQGTGA. CDR3 DNA sequence: TGTGCCAGCAGCTCATTACCGGGACTAGCGGAGGCCTACGAGCAGTACTTC. Encoded protein: CASSSLPGLAEAYEQYF.

This clonotype came up many times. This chain joins TRBV20-1 and TRBJ1-1; 7 nucleotides align to TRBD1. Per germline, CDR1 DFQATT and CDR2 SNEGSKA (reference sequence). After removal of 5 bases from V and 6 bases from J, the junction contained 12 bases not matched to a gene. CDR3 length: 14 amino acids. The CDR3 DNA follows: TGCAGTGCTCGCCGACAGGGTTGGGAATCTGAAGCTTTCTTT. This encodes CSARRQGWESEAFF.

This chain connects TRBV25-1 to TRBJ1-5, with D perhaps matching TRBD1 (6 bases). The CDR3 consists of 15 residues. Germline CDR1 reads MGHDK; CDR2 reads SYGVNS. The V end lost 1 base, the J end lost 8 bases, and 15 bases lay between the germline ends. The CDR3, as DNA: TGTGCCAGCAGTGAATCAGGTCAGGGGCACAAGCCCCAGCATTTT. Protein sequence: CASSESGQGHKPQHF.

A single count supports this clonotype. The chain uses TRBV20-1 and TRBJ2-3; 10 bases match TRBD2. J gave up 11 bases and V 6 bases, and 17 bases lay outside the gene matches. The CDR3 is 15 amino acids. CDR1 and CDR2 (germline): DFQATT, SNEGSKA (reference sequence). This chain's CDR3 is CSASGELAGVDEQYF. In nucleotides, the CDR3 is TGCAGTGCCTCCGGGGAGCTAGCGGGGGTTGATGAGCAGTATTTT.

This clonotype was seen many times. This chain joins TRBV19 and TRBJ2-3; 8 bases match TRBD1. The CDR3 runs to 15 residues. The germline V gene encodes CDR1 LNHDA and CDR2 SQIVND (reference sequence). J gave up 3 bases and V 7 bases, and 9 bases lay outside the gene matches. CDR3 sequence: CASNNQGARTDTQYF. For the CDR3, the DNA is TGTGCCAGTAATAACCAGGGGGCGCGGACAGATACGCAGTATTTT.

This clonotype was seen repeatedly, ten times or more. The CDR3 loop is CSALGAGRWGNQPQHF. CDR3 DNA: TGCAGTGCGCTAGGGGCGGGGAGGTGGGGCAATCAGCCCCAGCATTTT. This chain joins TRBV20-1 and TRBJ1-5, with a weak D call TRBD1 (5 bases). The germline V and J ends were trimmed by 6 bases and 2 bases, with 20 bases remaining between them. CDR3 length: 16 amino acids. Germline CDR1 is DFQATT and CDR2 is SNEGSKA (reference sequence).

There are a few counts of this clonotype. J is TRBJ2-7 and V is TRBV7-8; 9 bases line up with TRBD1. The CDR3 has 14 amino acids. CDR1 SGHVS and CDR2 FQNEAQ come from the germline V gene. Trimming cost V 5 bases and J 2 bases; bases outside gene matches: 4. For the CDR3, the DNA is TGTGCCAGCAGCCGGGACAGGGCGACCTACGAGCAGTACTTC. Translating it yields CASSRDRATYEQYF.

This clonotype is a singleton in its sample. V and J are TRBV19 and TRBJ1-6, with D unresolved. Trimming removed 4 bases from V and 3 bases from J, with 13 bases in between. The CDR3 loop spans 16 amino acids. Germline-derived CDR1 and CDR2 are LNHDA and SQIVND (reference sequence). The CDR3 bases are TGTGCCAGTAGTAAACAAAGGACGGGCTATAATTCACCCCTCCACTTT. It is translated as CASSKQRTGYNSPLHF.

This clonotype was counted ten times or more. This chain joins TRBV12-3 or TRBV12-4 and TRBJ1-5; possible D gene TRBD1, 5 bases. Trimming took off 5 bases at V and 0 bases at J, with 23 bases between the two ends. This CDR3 comprises 19 residues. CDR3 residues: CASSLNTWLTAYSNQPQHF. The CDR3 region has the DNA TGTGCCAGCAGTCTAAATACGTGGTTGACAGCCTATAGCAATCAGCCCCAGCATTTT.

In this sample, this clonotype turned up many times. The chain joins TRBV25-1 to TRBJ2-5, with TRBD1 matching 9 bases. The V gene's germline CDR1 is MGHDK and CDR2 SYGVNS. V shed 3 bases, J shed 2 bases, and the junction held 4 bases outside the gene matches. This CDR3 spans 15 amino acids. CDR3 loop: CASSETGGGQETQYF. Here the CDR3 DNA reads TGTGCCAGCAGTGAGACAGGGGGAGGGCAAGAGACCCAGTACTTC. Together with reference TRBV25-1 and TRBJ2-5, the CDR3 gives the full variable domain: EADIYQTPRYLVIGTGKKITLECSQTMGHDKMYWYQQDPGMELHLIHYSYGVNSTEKGDLSSESTVSRIRTEHFPLTLESARPSHTSQYLCASSETGGGQETQYFGPGTRLLVL.

This clonotype is classed as medium-sized. V gene TRBV2 combines with J gene TRBJ1-1; D might be TRBD1 (5 bases). The germline V gene has CDR1 SNHLY and CDR2 FYNNEI. Trimming stripped 7 bases from V and 6 bases from J, with 15 bases between. This CDR3 has 13 residues. The CDR3 DNA reads as TGTGCCAGCATGGGACTTGGCACTGCTGAAGCTTTCTTT. It codes for CASMGLGTAEAFF.

The gene calls are TRBV19 and TRBJ2-1; tentative D call: TRBD2 (6 bases). The CDR3 has 15 amino acids. V shed 9 bases and J shed 3 bases, with 18 bases lying between them. Germline CDR1 and CDR2: LNHDA and SQIVND (reference sequence). Written as DNA, the CDR3 is TGTGCCAGCAGCGATACTAGCAAGGTCTACAATGAGCAGTTCTTC. Translating it yields CASSDTSKVYNEQFF.

In its sample, this clonotype was seen once. The V call is TRBV7-9, the J call TRBJ2-1; tentatively, D is TRBD1 or TRBD2 (5 bases each). The CDR3 is 13 amino acids. CDR1 and CDR2 from the germline V gene are SEHNR and FQNEAQ (reference sequence). V gave up 5 bases and J gave up 9 bases, with 14 bases separating them. CDR3 protein: CASSLGTLSEQFF. In DNA, the CDR3 is TGTGCCAGCAGCCTCGGGACCTTGAGTGAGCAGTTCTTC.